This T cell receptor (beta chain) was sequenced during a study of cytomegalovirus exposure and HLA in healthy donors. Study context: In terms of ancestry, the Caucasian-associated cluster contained roughly 80% of the approximately 400 genotyped donors.

Per germline, CDR1 MNHEY and CDR2 SVGAGI. The V end was cut by 6 bases, the J end by 11 bases, with 16 bases between. There are 12 residues in the CDR3. Details on this clone: Antigen unknown.

Regarding the study as a whole: An assumption of roughly uniform sequencing depth across donors underlay the presence/absence analyses. HLA allele associations emerged for 17,000 or so TCR beta sequences in a later analysis, at 0.05 false discovery rate.

With 60 Vbeta and 13 Jbeta primers, the PCR was carried out. Sequenced by immunoSEQ multiplex PCR; TCRdb stores in-frame clones only, minus some. The sample consists of about 210,000 clones, roughly 82% of them appearing once. The source material was PBMCs. The chain joins TRBV6-5 to TRBJ1-2; unclear D gene. This TCR came from a man aged 35-49 years in good health and CMV-seropositive. The CDR3 region is CASSKEAAVYTF. CDR3 DNA sequence: TGTGCCAGCAGCAAAGAGGCAGCTGTATACACCTTC.